This T cell receptor beta chain came from a study of blood T cell repertoires in COVID-19. Measured with immunoSEQ multiplex PCR; TCRdb has only the in-frame clones, and not every one. Here the sample spans around 140,000 clones, about 80% being singletons. V gave up 3 bases and J gave up 3 bases; unmatched junction bases: 7. The CDR3 is made up of 16 amino acids. Germline-derived CDR1 and CDR2 are SGHRS and YFSETQ. This clonotype was sampled from a man between 65 and 85 years old who had recovered from COVID-19. Material: peripheral blood. V is TRBV5-1 and J is TRBJ2-2; TRBD1 agrees at 8 bases. CDR3 residues: CASSSARGRDTGELFF. Written as DNA, the CDR3 is TGCGCCAGCAGCTCTGCCAGGGGGCGCGACACCGGGGAGCTGTTTTTT.